This is a list of T cell receptor beta chains from one sample in a study of blood T cell repertoires in COVID-19. The assay was immunoSEQ multiplex PCR, and TCRdb's table has in-frame clones only and misses some. The sample includes about 190,000 clones, under 90% seen only once; the top ten take about 7.2%. Sequencing was carried out using peripheral blood. Receptors originate from a man aged 55 to 70 with acute or convalescent COVID-19. Each CDR3 is given with its conserved first and last residue. The D gene is left open where the match is weak. Rows give clone size only sometimes, using once, few, many, or a class for an expanded clone.

CDR3 DNA: TGTGCCAGCACCGTAGGGGGCTACAATGAGCAGTTCTTC
CDR3 protein: CASTVGGYNEQFF
clone size: -
V gene: TRBV12-3/TRBV12-4
J gene: TRBJ2-1
D gene: -

CDR3 DNA: TGTGCCTCCAGTGTACCCCTTAAAGCGGGAGGTTCCTACAATGAGCAGTTCTTC
CDR3 protein: CASSVPLKAGGSYNEQFF
clone size: -
V gene: TRBV30
J gene: TRBJ2-1
D gene: TRBD2

CDR3 DNA: TGCGCCAGCAGCTTGGCCGGCGGGAGCGGCTACGAGCAGTACTTC
CDR3 protein: CASSLAGGSGYEQYF
clone size: -
V gene: TRBV5-1
J gene: TRBJ2-7
D gene: TRBD2

CDR3 DNA: TGTGCCAGCAGCTCTCTAGCTCACTATGGCTACACCTTC
CDR3 protein: CASSSLAHYGYTF
clone size: -
V gene: TRBV5-6
J gene: TRBJ1-2
D gene: -

CDR3 DNA: TGTGCCAGCAGCTTCACCAGCTCCTACGAGCAGTACTTC
CDR3 protein: CASSFTSSYEQYF
clone size: -
V gene: TRBV7-2
J gene: TRBJ2-7
D gene: -

CDR3 DNA: TGTGCCACCAGTGAAGGGACAGGGGTGCAAGAGACCCAGTACTTC
CDR3 protein: CATSEGTGVQETQYF
clone size: once
V gene: TRBV24-1
J gene: TRBJ2-5
D gene: TRBD1

CDR3 DNA: TGTGCCAGCAGCGTAGATTTAGCGGGGCACACAGATACGCAGTATTTT
CDR3 protein: CASSVDLAGHTDTQYF
clone size: -
V gene: TRBV9
J gene: TRBJ2-3
D gene: TRBD2

CDR3 DNA: TGTGCCAGCAGCCGCGGGACAGGGGGCGCGAACACTGAAGCTTTCTTT
CDR3 protein: CASSRGTGGANTEAFF
clone size: -
V gene: TRBV4-2
J gene: TRBJ1-1
D gene: TRBD1

CDR3 DNA: TGTGCCAGCAGCTTAGTGGACAGGGGTGGTTCACCCCTCCACTTT
CDR3 protein: CASSLVDRGGSPLHF
clone size: few
V gene: TRBV7-2
J gene: TRBJ1-6
D gene: TRBD1

CDR3 DNA: TGTGCCAGCAGTGAAGTCCTTAGCGGGAAGGGGGACAATGAGCAGTTCTTC
CDR3 protein: CASSEVLSGKGDNEQFF
clone size: -
V gene: TRBV25-1
J gene: TRBJ2-1
D gene: TRBD2

CDR3 DNA: TGCGCCAGCGGAGGGAGGGAACCGGGACAGGGGGGCTACGAGCAGTACTTC
CDR3 protein: CASGGREPGQGGYEQYF
clone size: -
V gene: TRBV10-2
J gene: TRBJ2-7
D gene: TRBD1

CDR3 DNA: TGTGCCAGCAGCCAATCAGGGCCTCAGCCCCAGCATTTT
CDR3 protein: CASSQSGPQPQHF
clone size: -
V gene: TRBV3-1/TRBV3-2
J gene: TRBJ1-5
D gene: -

CDR3 DNA: TGTGCCAGCAGTGAGGGACAGAACACCGGGGAGCTGTTTTTT
CDR3 protein: CASSEGQNTGELFF
clone size: few
V gene: TRBV6-1
J gene: TRBJ2-2
D gene: -

CDR3 DNA: TGTGCCAGCAGCTCACTAGCGGGCTCGGCCAAAAACATTCAGTACTTC
CDR3 protein: CASSSLAGSAKNIQYF
clone size: -
V gene: TRBV5-4
J gene: TRBJ2-4
D gene: TRBD2

CDR3 DNA: TGTGCCAGCAGTTACTCGAGAAGTGGCTCTGGAAACACCATATATTTT
CDR3 protein: CASSYSRSGSGNTIYF
clone size: once
V gene: TRBV6-5
J gene: TRBJ1-3
D gene: -

CDR3 DNA: TGTGCCAGTAGTATGCTAGCGGGAACCCCGGGCAATGAGCAGTTCTTC
CDR3 protein: CASSMLAGTPGNEQFF
clone size: -
V gene: TRBV19
J gene: TRBJ2-1
D gene: TRBD2

CDR3 DNA: TGTGCCAGTAGTATAGACCAGTACAATGAGCAGTTCTTC
CDR3 protein: CASSIDQYNEQFF
clone size: once
V gene: TRBV19
J gene: TRBJ2-1
D gene: -

CDR3 DNA: TGCGCCAGCAGCCAAGATGTTGGCAGGGGCCCCCAGAACACTGAAGCTTTCTTT
CDR3 protein: CASSQDVGRGPQNTEAFF
clone size: -
V gene: TRBV4-3
J gene: TRBJ1-1
D gene: -

CDR3 DNA: TGTGCCAGCAGTGCCTCGGGACAGGGGGTTATCTACGAGCAGTACTTC
CDR3 protein: CASSASGQGVIYEQYF
clone size: -
V gene: TRBV6-1
J gene: TRBJ2-7
D gene: TRBD1